The rows below give T cell receptor beta chains drawn from one sample of a study of T cell responses to AZD1222 COVID-19 vaccine. Generated by immunoSEQ multiplex PCR, the TCRdb table keeps only in-frame clones and is missing some. The sample consists of about 100,000 clones, 70% to 90% of them appearing once. The sample was peripheral blood, taken on day 0 of AZD1222 vaccination. These receptors were obtained from an adult in good health. Each CDR3 is given with its conserved first and last residue. D genes are given only for firm matches. A clone size is listed for some rows: how often the clone was seen (once, few, many), or a class if it is expanded.

NA	TRBV6-5	TRBJ2-2	TRBD2	TGTGCCAGCTCCCGCGGGGGCACCGGGGAGCTGTTTTTT	CASSRGGTGELFF
NA	TRBV10-3	TRBJ2-2	TRBD2	TGTGCCATCAGCGGGACTAGCGGGAGAAACACCGGGGAGCTGTTTTTT	CAISGTSGRNTGELFF
NA	TRBV30	TRBJ1-1	NA	TGTGCCTGGAGCGACGACATGAACACTGAAGCTTTCTTT	CAWSDDMNTEAFF
NA	TRBV29-1	TRBJ2-2	NA	TGCAGCGTTGAAGAGCCGTTTAAGGGCACCGGGGAGCTGTTTTTT	CSVEEPFKGTGELFF
NA	TRBV9	TRBJ2-5	NA	TGTGCCAGCAGCGCAGGACTTGGCCAAGAGACCCAGTACTTC	CASSAGLGQETQYF
few	TRBV7-8	TRBJ2-2	NA	TGTGCCAGCAGCCCCGCAGACCTCCCCACCGGGGAGCTGTTTTTT	CASSPADLPTGELFF
NA	TRBV30	TRBJ1-6	NA	TGTGCCTGGAGTATCGGCACCCAAGATTCACCCCTCCACTTT	CAWSIGTQDSPLHF
few	TRBV10-2	TRBJ1-5	TRBD1	TGCGCCAGCAGAGGGGGACAGGGGAATCAGCCCCAGCATTTT	CASRGGQGNQPQHF
NA	TRBV7-2	TRBJ2-1	TRBD2	TGTGCCAGCAGCCGTCGACTAGCGGGAGGGATCTACAATGAGCAGTTCTTC	CASSRRLAGGIYNEQFF
NA	TRBV25-1	TRBJ1-1	TRBD1	TGTGCCAGCGGTTTCCCGGGGACAGGGGTACCGGCTTTCTTT	CASGFPGTGVPAFF
NA	TRBV9	TRBJ1-3	NA	TGTGCCAGCAGCGTAGGGACAGTTGTTGGAAACACCATATATTTT	CASSVGTVVGNTIYF
NA	TRBV4-2	TRBJ1-1	TRBD1	TGTGCCAGCAGCCAAGATAGGGGGCTACAGGGAAGGAACACTGAAGCTTTCTTT	CASSQDRGLQGRNTEAFF
few	TRBV19	TRBJ1-5	TRBD1	TGTGCCAGTAGCGGACAGGGAGGTCAGCCCCAGCATTTT	CASSGQGGQPQHF
NA	TRBV27	TRBJ2-1	NA	TGTGCCAGCGCCTTAAGCTCCTACAATGAGCAGTTCTTC	CASALSSYNEQFF
NA	TRBV19	TRBJ1-1	NA	TGTGCCAGTAGTATAGGGCTGGGGCGAATTGAAGCTTTCTTT	CASSIGLGRIEAFF
NA	TRBV11-2	TRBJ2-1	NA	TGTGCCAGCAGCTTAGGGTCCCTGGAGTTCTTC	CASSLGSLEFF
NA	TRBV6-5	TRBJ2-7	NA	TGTGCCAGCAAGCTAGGACAGTTCGGCGAGCAGTACTTC	CASKLGQFGEQYF
NA	TRBV28	TRBJ1-2	NA	TGTGCCACCCCCGGGTCGCCCCCATATGGCTACACCTTC	CATPGSPPYGYTF
NA	TRBV6-5	TRBJ2-5	NA	TGTGCCAGCAGTTCTAATAGAGCGGCCCCAGGAGAGACCCAGTACTTC	CASSSNRAAPGETQYF
once	TRBV4-3	TRBJ2-1	NA	TGCGCCAGCAGCCAAGATCGGACGAGCGGAATCTACAATGAGCAGTTCTTC	CASSQDRTSGIYNEQFF
NA	TRBV28	TRBJ2-7	TRBD2	TGTGCCAGCAGTGCTCGAGCGGGGTTCGGCGAGCAGTACTTC	CASSARAGFGEQYF
NA	TRBV5-1	TRBJ2-2	NA	TGCGCCAGCAGCCCGGGACCGAACACCGGGGAGCTGTTTTTT	CASSPGPNTGELFF
NA	TRBV28	TRBJ1-4	TRBD1	TGTGCCAGCAGTTCCCCCTTGACAGGGGGAGGTGAAAAACTGTTTTTT	CASSSPLTGGGEKLFF
NA	TRBV30	TRBJ2-7	TRBD1	TGTGCCTGGGACCGGGACAGGGGATACGAGCAGTACTTC	CAWDRDRGYEQYF
NA	TRBV5-4	TRBJ1-3	NA	TGTGCCAGCAGTTCCAAGACAGACGGAAACACCATATATTTT	CASSSKTDGNTIYF
NA	TRBV6-5	TRBJ1-4	NA	TGTGCCAGCAGTTATGGGCCCAGGGATGAAAAACTGTTTTTT	CASSYGPRDEKLFF
few	TRBV5-4	TRBJ1-1	NA	TGTGCCAGCAGCCGCGGGGGGGCGCAGGAAGCTTTCTTT	CASSRGGAQEAFF
NA	TRBV18	TRBJ2-5	NA	TGTGCCAGCTCACCACGTACAGAAGAGACCCAGTACTTC	CASSPRTEETQYF
NA	TRBV4-2	TRBJ2-7	NA	TGTGCCAGCAGCCAAGATGTGGGACTGTCATACGAGCAGTACTTC	CASSQDVGLSYEQYF
NA	TRBV2	TRBJ1-1	NA	TGTGCCAGCAGGATAATGACATCAAACACTGAAGCTTTCTTT	CASRIMTSNTEAFF
NA	TRBV15	TRBJ2-7	TRBD1	TGTGCCACCAGGCCAAGTGACAGGGTACCAACCTACGAGCAGTACTTC	CATRPSDRVPTYEQYF
NA	TRBV27	TRBJ2-2	NA	TGTGCCAGCAGTTTATCATTTGCGGATGCCGGGGAGCTGTTTTTT	CASSLSFADAGELFF
once	TRBV24-1	TRBJ2-5	NA	TGTGCCACCAGTGAGTATCGGGAGAAGACCCAGTACTTC	CATSEYREKTQYF
NA	TRBV28	TRBJ1-2	TRBD1	TGTGCCAGCACCTCCGTGGGACAGGGGGGAAATGGCTACACCTTC	CASTSVGQGGNGYTF
NA	TRBV6-5	TRBJ1-1	NA	TGTGCCAGCAGACTGACCCGGAACACTGAAGCTTTCTTT	CASRLTRNTEAFF
NA	TRBV5-4	TRBJ2-7	NA	TGTGCCAGCAGCGCCGGCTACGAGCAGTACTTC	CASSAGYEQYF
NA	TRBV5-1	TRBJ2-3	TRBD1	TGCGCCAGCAGCTACGGACAGGGATGGGCAGATACGCAGTATTTT	CASSYGQGWADTQYF
NA	TRBV27	TRBJ2-1	NA	TGTGCCAGCAGTTCTCGCAAGGAGGGCATTTGGAATGAGCAGTTCTTC	CASSSRKEGIWNEQFF
NA	TRBV19	TRBJ1-5	TRBD1	TGTGCCAGTAGTATAGATATGAGGGGGCAGGGTGTTAAGCCCCAGCATTTT	CASSIDMRGQGVKPQHF
NA	TRBV2	TRBJ1-2	TRBD1	TGTGCCAGCAGTGATATGACAGGGAGCTATGGCTACACCTTC	CASSDMTGSYGYTF
NA	TRBV28	TRBJ1-4	TRBD1	TGTGCCAGCAGTTTGGGGACAGGTTTTTATAATGAAAAACTGTTTTTT	CASSLGTGFYNEKLFF
once	TRBV2	TRBJ1-5	NA	TGTGCCAGCAGTGATTTAGGGGGAAGCAATCAGCCCCAGCATTTT	CASSDLGGSNQPQHF
NA	TRBV6-2/TRBV6-3	TRBJ2-7	TRBD2	TGTGCCAGCAGTTTCCTCATTACACTAGCGGGAGACGAGCAGTACTTC	CASSFLITLAGDEQYF
NA	TRBV7-2	TRBJ1-2	TRBD1	TGTGCCAGCAGCTCTGACCGGGACAGGCATGGCTACACCTTC	CASSSDRDRHGYTF
NA	TRBV3-1/TRBV3-2	TRBJ2-5	TRBD2	TGTGCCAGCAGCCAAGAAGGCGGGAGGCCCCCAGTGACCCAGTACTTC	CASSQEGGRPPVTQYF
NA	TRBV21-1	TRBJ2-7	NA	TGTGCCAGCAGCAAAGGGGGGGCAGTAATTTATTGCATTCGGGCCTACGAGCAGTACTTC	CASSKGGAVIYCIRAYEQYF
NA	TRBV27	TRBJ2-5	NA	TGTGCCAGCAGTTTAAAGGGTCGGCGGCAAGAGACCCAGTACTTC	CASSLKGRRQETQYF
NA	TRBV27	TRBJ2-3	TRBD2	TGTGCCAGCAGCGTAGGACTAGCGGGAGGTACTAGCACAGATACGCAGTATTTT	CASSVGLAGGTSTDTQYF
NA	TRBV28	TRBJ2-2	TRBD1	TGTGCCAGCAGTAACTTGGACAGGGCCAACACCGGGGAGCTGTTTTTT	CASSNLDRANTGELFF
NA	TRBV2	TRBJ1-5	NA	TGTGCCAGCAGTGCCTCGGGTCAGCCCCAGCATTTT	CASSASGQPQHF
NA	TRBV18	TRBJ2-3	TRBD2	TGTGCCAGCTCACCCCTAGCGGCAGAGGCAGATACGCAGTATTTT	CASSPLAAEADTQYF
NA	TRBV19	TRBJ1-5	NA	TGTGCCAGTAGTATAGAGGACGTAAATCAGCCCCAGCATTTT	CASSIEDVNQPQHF
NA	TRBV7-2	TRBJ2-1	TRBD2	TGTGCCAGCGGGCCGGGACTAGAAGACAATGAGCAGTTCTTC	CASGPGLEDNEQFF
NA	TRBV15	TRBJ2-1	NA	TGTGCCACCAGCAGAGGCGACAGAGAGCAGTTCTTC	CATSRGDREQFF
NA	TRBV4-3	TRBJ2-5	TRBD2	TGCGCCAGCAGCCGGGGGACTAGTGTTCAAGAGACCCAGTACTTC	CASSRGTSVQETQYF
NA	TRBV5-1	TRBJ2-3	TRBD1	TGCGCCAGCAGCTTGGCCCCCGGGACAGGGATCGCAGATACGCAGTATTTT	CASSLAPGTGIADTQYF
NA	TRBV18	TRBJ2-2	NA	TGTGCCAGCTCATATAGCGCCACCGGGGAGCTGTTTTTT	CASSYSATGELFF
NA	TRBV28	TRBJ1-3	TRBD1	TGTGCCAGCAGTTTATGGGGGACAGGGGGAGCTGCTGGAAACACCATATATTTT	CASSLWGTGGAAGNTIYF
NA	TRBV27	TRBJ1-6	NA	TGTGCCAGCAGTTTCCTCGATTCACCCCTCCACTTT	CASSFLDSPLHF